The 13 T cell receptor beta chains listed next were all sequenced from one sample in a study of beta chain features in type 1 diabetes. The authors reverse transcribed all of the isolated RNA, so sequencing captured expressed TCRB transcripts. Using immunoSEQ multiplex PCR, the repertoire was profiled, and TCRdb retains in-frame clones only, with some absent. The table lists 360,000 or so clones, about 20% of them singletons. Sequences were obtained from naive CD4+ T cells from blood. The receptors originated from a woman aged 18 to 35 in good health.

This clone was counted between two and nine times. V usage is TRBV5-1 and J usage is TRBJ1-1; D is ambiguous. Trimming stripped 0 bases from V and 7 bases from J, with 10 bases between. Germline V gene lookup returns CDR1 SGHRS and CDR2 YFSETQ. There are 13 residues in the CDR3. The CDR3, as DNA: TGCGCCAGCAGCTTGGCCGCAGGACTTGAAGCTTTCTTT. It translates to CASSLAAGLEAFF.

The genes are TRBV7-9 and TRBJ2-7; 7 positions agree with TRBD2. This CDR3 has 13 residues. V dropped 4 bases and J dropped 5; count of bases not matched to a gene: 5. Per the germline V gene, CDR1 is SEHNR and CDR2 is FQNEAQ (reference sequence). This CDR3 reads CASSSGTIDEQYF. The CDR3 DNA is TGTGCCAGCAGCTCCGGGACTATCGACGAGCAGTACTTC. Supplemented by reference TRBV7-9 and TRBJ2-7, the full variable domain reads DTGVSQNPRHKITKRGQNVTFRCDPISEHNRLYWYRQTLGQGPEFLTYFQNEAQLEKSRLLSDRFSAERPKGSFSTLEIQRTEQGDSAMYLCASSSGTIDEQYFGPGTRLTVT.

This clone has only a few counts. The chain carries TRBV6-5 and TRBJ1-2; a possible D gene is TRBD1 (6 bases). The CDR3 spans 11 residues. Germline V gives CDR1 MNHEY, CDR2 SVGAGI. Trimming took off 6 bases at V and 6 bases at J, with 8 bases between the two ends. CDR3 region: CASRAGDGYTF. The CDR3 bases are TGTGCCAGCAGAGCAGGGGATGGCTACACCTTC.

This clone was recorded a few times. This rearrangement joins TRBV7-9 to TRBJ2-3; D gene uncertain. From germline, CDR1 is SEHNR and CDR2 FQNEAQ (reference sequence). Between the trimmed V and J ends, which lost 5 bases and 2 bases, there was a span of 14 bases. The CDR3 contains 15 residues. The DNA of the CDR3 is TGTGCCAGCAGCCCGACTCGGTCAGCCACAGATACGCAGTATTTT. Translated: CASSPTRSATDTQYF.

The chain uses TRBV4-2 and TRBJ2-2, with D tentatively TRBD1 (6 bases). The V end lost 4 bases, the J end lost 1 base, and 10 bases lay between the germline ends. Germline V CDR1 and CDR2: LGHNA, YNFKEQ. The CDR3 loop spans 15 amino acids. The CDR3 spells CASSRRTENTGELFF. DNA of the CDR3: TGTGCCAGCAGCCGGCGGACAGAGAACACCGGGGAGCTGTTTTTT.

This sequence joins TRBV7-3 and TRBJ2-7, with D perhaps matching TRBD2 (6 bases). Trimming took 3 bases from V and 3 from J, leaving 9 bases between them. The V gene's germline CDR1 is SGHTA and CDR2 FQGTGA. The CDR3 is made up of 13 amino acids. CDR3 loop: CASSFDGGYEQYF. CDR3 nucleotide sequence: TGTGCCAGCAGCTTTGACGGGGGCTACGAGCAGTACTTC. Supplemented by reference TRBV7-3 and TRBJ2-7, the full variable domain reads GAGVSQTPSNKVTEKGKYVELRCDPISGHTALYWYRQSLGQGPEFLIYFQGTGAADDSGLPNDRFFAVRPEGSVSTLKIQRTERGDSAVYLCASSFDGGYEQYFGPGTRLTVT.

The V call is TRBV6-6, the J call TRBJ2-2; TRBD1 might be the D (5 bases). CDR3 length: 15 amino acids. V lost 5 bases to trimming and J lost 4 bases, with 14 bases between them. CDR1 and CDR2 from the germline V gene are MNHNY and SVGAGI (reference sequence). This CDR3 is CASSTPWGVTGELFF. The CDR3 DNA reads as TGTGCCAGCAGTACTCCCTGGGGCGTCACCGGGGAGCTGTTTTTT.

This clone has only a few counts. The chain is built from TRBV6-5 and TRBJ2-7; 11 bases align to TRBD1. The germline V gene encodes CDR1 MNHEY and CDR2 SVGAGI. V trimming: 8 bases; J trimming: 6 bases; junction bases outside the gene matches: 3. This CDR3 has 12 amino acids. CDR3: CASWTGGSEQYF. The CDR3 bases are TGTGCCAGCTGGACAGGGGGCAGCGAGCAGTACTTC.

There are a few counts of this clone. The V and J genes are TRBV7-3 and TRBJ2-1; weak D call: TRBD1 (6 bases). The CDR3 covers 17 residues. Germline CDR1 is SGHTA and CDR2 is FQGTGA. V gave up 5 bases and J gave up 0 bases, with 17 bases separating them. The CDR3 coding sequence is TGTGCCAGCAGCCCTAACCCCAACAGGGCCTCCTACAATGAGCAGTTCTTC. Translation gives CASSPNPNRASYNEQFF.

This clone occurred a few times. CDR3 residues: CASSLVRSSGSTYEQFF. CDR3 DNA: TGTGCCAGCAGCTTAGTACGCTCTAGCGGGAGTACTTATGAGCAGTTCTTC. The rearrangement joins TRBV7-8 to TRBJ2-1, with TRBD2 matching over 10 bases. CDR1 and CDR2 (germline): SGHVS, FQNEAQ. Trimming took 1 base from V and 8 from J; bases not matched to a gene: 11. The CDR3 is made up of 17 amino acids. Variable domain in full (rest from reference TRBV7-8 and TRBJ2-1): GAGVSQSPRYKVAKRGQDVALRCDPISGHVSLFWYQQALGQGPEFLTYFQNEAQLDKSGLPSDRFFAERPEGSVSTLKIQRTQQEDSAVYLCASSLVRSSGSTYEQFFGPGTRLTVL.

The chain has TRBV27 and TRBJ1-1, with TRBD1 matching 9 bases. The CDR3 consists of 15 residues. J gave up 5 bases and V 5 bases, and 9 bases lay outside the gene matches. From germline, CDR1 is MNHEY and CDR2 SMNVEV (reference sequence). Written as DNA, the CDR3 is TGTGCCAGCAGTGACCTGGGACAGGGCAATACTGAAGCTTTCTTT. Its translation is CASSDLGQGNTEAFF.

The chain joins TRBV6-5 to TRBJ1-2; 10 nucleotides line up with TRBD1. Germline lookup yields CDR1 MNHEY and CDR2 SVGAGI. With V trimmed by 0 bases and J by 5 bases, 0 bases remained unmatched. The CDR3 sequence is 14 residues long. CDR3: CASSYSDRGYGYTF. CDR3 bases: TGTGCCAGCAGTTACTCGGACAGGGGGTATGGCTACACCTTC.

The chain has TRBV2 and TRBJ2-7, with D maybe TRBD2 (6 bases). This CDR3 spans 14 amino acids. The V and J ends lost 10 bases and 7 bases respectively, with 23 bases between them. Germline CDR1 reads SNHLY; CDR2 reads FYNNEI. The CDR3 region is CATRREAFLEEQYF. In nucleotides, the CDR3 is TGTGCCACCCGGAGGGAGGCGTTCTTGGAAGAGCAGTACTTC.